A single sample gave rise to the 10 T cell receptor beta chains below, sequenced in a study of blood T cell repertoires in COVID-19. Repertoires were generated with immunoSEQ multiplex PCR, while TCRdb's copy carries only in-frame clones and drops some. The data hold 260,000 or so clones, with more than 80% observed a single time. Sequencing was performed on peripheral blood. The receptors shown here come from a woman of 80 years or more with COVID-19, enrolled during active disease.

The DNA for the CDR3 is TGTGCCAGCAGCTCAGGACTGGGCAATGAGCAGTTCTTC. It yields the protein CASSSGLGNEQFF. The rearrangement links TRBV7-3 to TRBJ2-1, with a weak D call TRBD2 (5 bases). Germline-derived CDR1 and CDR2 are SGHTA and FQGTGA. CDR3 length: 13 residues. Trimming removed 4 bases at V and 6 bases at J, with 10 bases between.

This clone has a handful of counts. The chain couples TRBV19 to TRBJ2-7; D possibly corresponds to TRBD2 (5 bases). The CDR3 extends over 17 amino acids. CDR1 and CDR2 (germline): LNHDA, SQIVND (reference sequence). V shed 2 bases and J shed 1 base, with 18 bases lying between them. Here the CDR3 reads CASSISGSKITSYEQYF. The DNA for the CDR3 is TGTGCCAGTAGTATAAGTGGGAGTAAAATAACTTCCTACGAGCAGTACTTC.

The CDR3 here is CASSSVDRVNGYTF. CDR3 nucleotides: TGCGCCAGCAGCTCGGTTGACAGGGTCAATGGCTACACCTTC. The chain couples TRBV5-1 to TRBJ1-2; 7 bases map to TRBD1. This CDR3 is 14 amino acids long. Germline lookup yields CDR1 SGHRS and CDR2 YFSETQ. Trimming removed 3 bases from V and 6 bases from J; junction bases left unmatched: 8.

This clone has just a few counts. V gene TRBV27 combines with J gene TRBJ2-3, with 8 bases that match TRBD2. V shed 4 bases and J 0 bases; nucleotides not matched to a gene: 6. The CDR3 has 16 amino acids. Germline CDR1 and CDR2: MNHEY and SMNVEV (reference sequence). CDR3 bases: TGTGCCAGCAGTTGGGGGACTAGTAGGAGCACAGATACGCAGTATTTT. It codes for CASSWGTSRSTDTQYF.

A note on this clone: The sample carries other DNA sequences with the same CDR3. V is TRBV5-1 and J is TRBJ2-1; TRBD2 aligns across 11 bases. CDR3 length: 15 amino acids. From germline, CDR1 is SGHRS and CDR2 YFSETQ. V lost 3 bases and J lost 2; bases outside the gene matches: 1. CDR3 DNA: TGCGCCAGCAGCTGGACTAGCGGGCCCTACAATGAGCAGTTCTTC. Its protein product is CASSWTSGPYNEQFF.

The chain combines TRBV28 with TRBJ1-5, with a tentative D call TRBD1 (6 bases). The CDR3 is 13 residues long. Germline CDR1 MDHEN, CDR2 SYDVKM. CDR3 protein: CASRGGSNQPQHF. CDR3 bases: TGTGCTTCAAGGGGGGGAAGCAATCAGCCCCAGCATTTT.

The rearrangement uses TRBV7-9 and TRBJ2-3; weak D call: TRBD2 (6 bases). Germline assignment: CDR1 SEHNR and CDR2 FQNEAQ (reference sequence). The CDR3 extends over 16 amino acids. V was pared by 5 bases and J by 2 bases, with 17 bases between. The chain's CDR3 is CASSPPGGAPTDTQYF. The CDR3, as DNA: TGTGCCAGCAGCCCCCCTGGAGGGGCCCCCACAGATACGCAGTATTTT.

This clone was seen just once. The chain employs TRBV5-1 and TRBJ2-3; 10 nucleotides agree with TRBD2. Per the germline V gene, CDR1 is SGHRS and CDR2 is YFSETQ. V shed 7 bases and J 5 bases; nucleotides not matched to a gene: 13. This CDR3 is 16 amino acids long. This chain's CDR3 is CASLSSASGGQDTQYF. CDR3 nucleotides: TGCGCCAGCCTCTCTTCGGCTAGCGGGGGCCAAGATACGCAGTATTTT.

The gene calls are TRBV15 and TRBJ1-6; 7 bases map to TRBD1. After removal of 2 bases from V and 6 bases from J, the junction contained 10 bases not matched to a gene. The CDR3 is 17 residues long. Germline V gene sequence: CDR1 LNHNV, CDR2 YYDKDF (reference sequence). CDR3 sequence: CATSRSWDSAGNSPLHF. The CDR3 nucleotides read TGTGCCACCAGCAGATCCTGGGACAGCGCCGGTAATTCACCCCTCCACTTT.

This chain connects TRBV7-9 to TRBJ2-1; D possibly corresponds to TRBD2 (6 bases). This CDR3 is built from 15 residues. Germline V lookup: CDR1 SEHNR, CDR2 FQNEAQ (reference sequence). Trimming cost V 6 bases and J 0 bases, with 12 bases left between them. The CDR3 DNA follows: TGTGCCAGCAGTTGGGACGGGAGCTCCTACAATGAGCAGTTCTTC. Translating it yields CASSWDGSSYNEQFF.